The rows below give T cell receptor beta chains drawn from one sample of a study of STAT5B mutations in CD4+ large granular lymphocyte leukemia. Profiled with immunoSEQ multiplex PCR; TCRdb holds only in-frame clones, not every one. The table records around 33,000 clones, about 91% of them present only once. Source material: CD4+ T cells from blood buffy coats. The receptor source for this set is a human donor in good health. The CDR3 runs from the conserved cysteine through the conserved F or W. Fields, in order: V gene, J gene, CDR3 protein.

>TRBV11-1|TRBJ2-3
CASTLWGGEDTQYF
>TRBV30|TRBJ1-2
CAWSTGGGIGYGYTF
>TRBV20-1|TRBJ2-1
CSASREDEQFF
>TRBV9|TRBJ2-5
CASSVTVRETQYF
>TRBV2|TRBJ2-6
CASNPGPYPLTF
>TRBV4-1|TRBJ1-1
CASSPRRRGNTEAFF
>TRBV11-2|TRBJ2-6
CASSSYGSKDNVLTF
>TRBV6-1|TRBJ2-7
CASRSSGNPLEQYF
>TRBV9|TRBJ2-1
CASSVGLAAEWNNEQFF
>TRBV10-3|TRBJ1-5
CAISESLASEHQPQHF
>TRBV27|TRBJ1-6
CASSSARRNSPLHF
>TRBV27|TRBJ2-5
CASRPGQGSWSETQYF
>TRBV7-2|TRBJ2-1
CASSQRAGVLFF
>TRBV4-1|TRBJ1-4
CASSQDPPTGGAWEKLFF
>TRBV11-2|TRBJ2-5
CASSPRPEGETQYF